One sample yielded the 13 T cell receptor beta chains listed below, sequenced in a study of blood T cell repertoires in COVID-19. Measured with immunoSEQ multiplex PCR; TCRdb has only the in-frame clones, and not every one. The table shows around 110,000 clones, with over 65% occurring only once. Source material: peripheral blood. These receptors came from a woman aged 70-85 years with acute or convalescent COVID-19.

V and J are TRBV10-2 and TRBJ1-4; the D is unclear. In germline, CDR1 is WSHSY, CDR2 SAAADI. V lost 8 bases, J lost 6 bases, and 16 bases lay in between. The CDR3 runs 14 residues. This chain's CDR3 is CASSSGSLDEKLFF. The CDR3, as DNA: TGCGCCAGCTCTAGTGGGTCATTGGATGAAAAACTGTTTTTT.

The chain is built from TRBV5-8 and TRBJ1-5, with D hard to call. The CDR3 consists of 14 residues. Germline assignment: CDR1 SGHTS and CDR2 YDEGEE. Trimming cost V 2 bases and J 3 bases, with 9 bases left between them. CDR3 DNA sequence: TGTGCCAGCAGCTTACTGGAGGTCAATCAGCCCCAGCATTTT. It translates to CASSLLEVNQPQHF.

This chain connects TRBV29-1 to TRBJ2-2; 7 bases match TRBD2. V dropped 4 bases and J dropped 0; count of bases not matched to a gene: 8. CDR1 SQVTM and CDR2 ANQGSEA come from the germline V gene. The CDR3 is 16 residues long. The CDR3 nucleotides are TGCAGCGTTGGGGGACTACATTGGACGAACACCGGGGAGCTGTTTTTT. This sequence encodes CSVGGLHWTNTGELFF.

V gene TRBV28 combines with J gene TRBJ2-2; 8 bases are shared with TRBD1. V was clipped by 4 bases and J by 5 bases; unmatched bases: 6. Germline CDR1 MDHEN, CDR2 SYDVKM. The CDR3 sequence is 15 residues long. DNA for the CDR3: TGTGCCAGCAGTTCCGGACAGGGTGATACCGGGGAGCTGTTTTTT. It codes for CASSSGQGDTGELFF.

The CDR3 spells CASSPVRGETQYF. The CDR3 DNA follows: TGTGCCAGCTCACCAGTCCGCGGAGAGACCCAGTACTTC. The gene calls are TRBV18 and TRBJ2-5; no definite D call. The CDR3 loop spans 13 amino acids. From germline, CDR1 is KGHSH and CDR2 LQKENI. V lost 2 bases to trimming and J lost 4 bases, with 8 bases between them. The whole variable domain, remainder taken from reference TRBV18 and TRBJ2-5, is NAGVMQNPRHLVRRRGQEARLRCSPMKGHSHVYWYRQLPEEGLKFMVYLQKENIIDESGMPKERFSAEFPKEGPSILRIQQVVRGDSAAYFCASSPVRGETQYFGPGTRLLVL.

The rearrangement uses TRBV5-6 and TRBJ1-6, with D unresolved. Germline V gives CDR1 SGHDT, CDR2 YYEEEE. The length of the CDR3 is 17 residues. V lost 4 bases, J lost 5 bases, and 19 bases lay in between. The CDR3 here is CASSRNLPGRDNSPLHF. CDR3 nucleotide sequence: TGTGCCAGCAGCCGAAACTTGCCTGGGCGGGATAATTCACCCCTCCACTTT.

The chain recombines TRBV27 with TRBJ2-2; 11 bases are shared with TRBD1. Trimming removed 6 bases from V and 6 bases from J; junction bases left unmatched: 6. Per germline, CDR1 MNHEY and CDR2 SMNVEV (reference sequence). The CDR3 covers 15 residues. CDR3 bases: TGTGCCAGCAGAATTGGACAGGGGGCATCCGGGGAGCTGTTTTTT. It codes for CASRIGQGASGELFF.

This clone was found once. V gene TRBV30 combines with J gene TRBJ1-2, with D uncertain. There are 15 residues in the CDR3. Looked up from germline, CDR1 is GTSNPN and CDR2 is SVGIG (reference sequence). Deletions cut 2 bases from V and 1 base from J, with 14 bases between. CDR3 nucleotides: TGTGCCTGGAGTAGTAACTCTATTTATAACTATGGCTACACCTTC. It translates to CAWSSNSIYNYGYTF.

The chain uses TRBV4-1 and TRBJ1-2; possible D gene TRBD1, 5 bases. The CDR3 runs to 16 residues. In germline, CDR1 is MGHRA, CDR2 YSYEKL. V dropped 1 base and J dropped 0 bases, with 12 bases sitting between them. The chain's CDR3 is CASSQVGQRANYGYTF. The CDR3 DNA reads TGCGCCAGCAGCCAAGTGGGGCAGCGAGCTAACTATGGCTACACCTTC.

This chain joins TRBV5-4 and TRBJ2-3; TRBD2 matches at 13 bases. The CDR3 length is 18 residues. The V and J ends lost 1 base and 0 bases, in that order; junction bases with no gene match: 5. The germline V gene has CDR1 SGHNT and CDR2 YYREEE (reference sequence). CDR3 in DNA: TGTGCCAGCAGCTTGAGGGGACTAGCGGGGCCTAGCACAGATACGCAGTATTTT. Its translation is CASSLRGLAGPSTDTQYF.

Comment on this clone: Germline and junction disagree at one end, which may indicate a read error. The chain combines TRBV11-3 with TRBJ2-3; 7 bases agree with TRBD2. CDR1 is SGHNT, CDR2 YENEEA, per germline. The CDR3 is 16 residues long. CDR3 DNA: TGTGCCAGCAGCCAAAGGATACAGCGGGGCACAGATACACAGTATTTT. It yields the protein CASSQRIQRGTDTQYF.

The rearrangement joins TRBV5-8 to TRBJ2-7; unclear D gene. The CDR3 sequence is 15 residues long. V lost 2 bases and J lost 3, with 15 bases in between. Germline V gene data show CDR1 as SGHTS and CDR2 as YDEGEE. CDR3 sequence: CASSLPTGHHYEQYV. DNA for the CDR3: TGTGCCAGCAGCTTACCCACGGGTCATCACTACGAGCAGTACGTC.

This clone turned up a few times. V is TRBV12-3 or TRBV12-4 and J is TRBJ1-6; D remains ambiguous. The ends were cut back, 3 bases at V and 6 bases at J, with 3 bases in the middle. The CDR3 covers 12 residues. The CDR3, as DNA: TGTGCCAGCAGTTTGAGTAATTCACCCCTCCACTTT. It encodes CASSLSNSPLHF.